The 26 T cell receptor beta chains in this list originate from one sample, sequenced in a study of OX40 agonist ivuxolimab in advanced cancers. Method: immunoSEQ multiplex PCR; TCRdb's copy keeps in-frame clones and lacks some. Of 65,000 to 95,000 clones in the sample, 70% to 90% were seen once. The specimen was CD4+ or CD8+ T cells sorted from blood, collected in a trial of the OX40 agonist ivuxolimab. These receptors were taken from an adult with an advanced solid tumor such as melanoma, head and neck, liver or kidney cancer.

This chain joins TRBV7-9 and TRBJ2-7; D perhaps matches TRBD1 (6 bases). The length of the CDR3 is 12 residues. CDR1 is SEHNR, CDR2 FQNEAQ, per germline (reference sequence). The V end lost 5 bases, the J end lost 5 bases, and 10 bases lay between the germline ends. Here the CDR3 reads CASSPRGHEQYF. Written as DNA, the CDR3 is TGTGCCAGCAGCCCCAGGGGTCACGAGCAGTACTTC.

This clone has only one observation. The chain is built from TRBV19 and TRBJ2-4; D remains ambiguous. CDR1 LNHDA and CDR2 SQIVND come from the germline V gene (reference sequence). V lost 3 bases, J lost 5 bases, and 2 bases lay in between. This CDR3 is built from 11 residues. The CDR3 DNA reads TGTGCCAGTAGTATGGAAAACATTCAGTACTTC. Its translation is CASSMENIQYF.

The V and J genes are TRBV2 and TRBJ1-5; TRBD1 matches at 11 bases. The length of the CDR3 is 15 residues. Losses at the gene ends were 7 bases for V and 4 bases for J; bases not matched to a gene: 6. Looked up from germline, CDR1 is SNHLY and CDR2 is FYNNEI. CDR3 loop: CASNTGTGGNQPQHF. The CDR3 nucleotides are TGTGCCAGCAATACTGGGACAGGGGGAAATCAGCCCCAGCATTTT.

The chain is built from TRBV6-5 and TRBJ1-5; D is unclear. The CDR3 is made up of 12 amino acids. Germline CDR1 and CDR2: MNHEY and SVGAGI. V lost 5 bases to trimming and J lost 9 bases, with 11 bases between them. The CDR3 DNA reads TGTGCCAGCAGTCACGAGTTTTGGCCCCAGCATTTT. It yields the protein CASSHEFWPQHF.

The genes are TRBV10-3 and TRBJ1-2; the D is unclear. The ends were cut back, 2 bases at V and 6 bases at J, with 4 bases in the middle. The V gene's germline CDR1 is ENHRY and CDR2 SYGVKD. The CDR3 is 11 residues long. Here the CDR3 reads CAISEGHGYTF. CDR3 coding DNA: TGTGCCATCAGTGAGGGGCATGGCTACACCTTC.

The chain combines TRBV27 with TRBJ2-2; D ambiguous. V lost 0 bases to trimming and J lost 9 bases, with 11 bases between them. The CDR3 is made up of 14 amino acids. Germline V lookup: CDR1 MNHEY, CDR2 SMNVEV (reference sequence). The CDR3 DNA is TGTGCCAGCAGTTTATCACCTAGTGCGAGGGAGCTGTTTTTT. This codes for CASSLSPSARELFF.

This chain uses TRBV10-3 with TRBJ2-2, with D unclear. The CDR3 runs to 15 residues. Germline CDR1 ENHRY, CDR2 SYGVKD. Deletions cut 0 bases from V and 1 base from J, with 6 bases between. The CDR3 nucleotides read TGTGCCATCAGTGAGTCGGGCAGGAACACCGGGGAGCTGTTTTTT. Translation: CAISESGRNTGELFF.

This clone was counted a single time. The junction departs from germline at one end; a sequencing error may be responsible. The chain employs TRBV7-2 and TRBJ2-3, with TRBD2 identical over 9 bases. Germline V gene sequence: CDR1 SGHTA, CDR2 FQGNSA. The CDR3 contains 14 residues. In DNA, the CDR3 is TGTGCCAGCAGCCTAGCGGGGCCCGCGGATACGCAGTATTTT. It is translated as CASSLAGPADTQYF.

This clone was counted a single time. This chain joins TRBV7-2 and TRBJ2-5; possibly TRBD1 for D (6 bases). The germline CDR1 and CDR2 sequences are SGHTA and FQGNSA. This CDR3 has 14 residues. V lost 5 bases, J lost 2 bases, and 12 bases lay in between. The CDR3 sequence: CASSTRTAQETQYF. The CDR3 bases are TGTGCCAGCAGCACCCGGACAGCGCAAGAGACCCAGTACTTC.

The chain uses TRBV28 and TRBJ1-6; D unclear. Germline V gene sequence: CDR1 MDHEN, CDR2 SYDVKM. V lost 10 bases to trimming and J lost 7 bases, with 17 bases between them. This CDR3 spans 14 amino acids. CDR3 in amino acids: CANRAPGGNSPLHF. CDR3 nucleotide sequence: TGTGCCAACCGGGCCCCGGGAGGGAATTCACCCCTCCACTTT.

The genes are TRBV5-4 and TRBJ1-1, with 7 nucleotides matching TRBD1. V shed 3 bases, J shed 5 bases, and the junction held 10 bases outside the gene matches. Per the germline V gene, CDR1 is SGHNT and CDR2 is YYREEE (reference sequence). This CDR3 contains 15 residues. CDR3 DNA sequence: TGTGCCAGCAGCTCCCGACAGGGTAAAGGGACTGAAGCTTTCTTT. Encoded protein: CASSSRQGKGTEAFF.

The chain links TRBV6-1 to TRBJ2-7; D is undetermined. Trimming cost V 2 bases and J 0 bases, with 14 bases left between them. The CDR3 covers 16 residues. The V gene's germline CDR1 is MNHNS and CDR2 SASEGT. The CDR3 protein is CASSESEARGSYEQYF. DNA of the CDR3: TGTGCCAGCAGTGAATCGGAAGCTCGCGGCTCCTACGAGCAGTACTTC.

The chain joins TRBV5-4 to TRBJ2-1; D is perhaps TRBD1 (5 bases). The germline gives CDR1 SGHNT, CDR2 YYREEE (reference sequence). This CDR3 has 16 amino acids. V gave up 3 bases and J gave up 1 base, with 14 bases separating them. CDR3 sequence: CASSSSTARSYNEQFF. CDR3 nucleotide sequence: TGTGCCAGCAGCTCCTCGACAGCTAGGTCCTACAATGAGCAGTTCTTC.

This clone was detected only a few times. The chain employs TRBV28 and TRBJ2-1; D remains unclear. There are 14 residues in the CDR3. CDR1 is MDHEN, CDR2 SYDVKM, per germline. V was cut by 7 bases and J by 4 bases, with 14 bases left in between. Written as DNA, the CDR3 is TGTGCCAGCACCTATACGTCCCCATACAATGAGCAGTTCTTC. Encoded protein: CASTYTSPYNEQFF.

DNA of the CDR3: TGTGCCAGCAGCTGGGAACAAACAGATACGCAGTATTTT. Translation: CASSWEQTDTQYF. The genes are TRBV5-6 and TRBJ2-3; the D is unclear. The CDR3 has 13 amino acids. CDR1 is SGHDT, CDR2 YYEEEE, per germline. The V end lost 3 bases, the J end lost 3 bases, and 8 bases lay between the germline ends.

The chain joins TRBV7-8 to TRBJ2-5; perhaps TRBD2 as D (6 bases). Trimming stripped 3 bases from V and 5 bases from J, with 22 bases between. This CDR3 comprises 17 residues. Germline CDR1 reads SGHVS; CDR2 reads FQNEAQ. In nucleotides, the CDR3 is TGTGCCAGCAGCTTCATTCGACAGCGAACCCGGGGGGAGACCCAGTACTTC. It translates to CASSFIRQRTRGETQYF.

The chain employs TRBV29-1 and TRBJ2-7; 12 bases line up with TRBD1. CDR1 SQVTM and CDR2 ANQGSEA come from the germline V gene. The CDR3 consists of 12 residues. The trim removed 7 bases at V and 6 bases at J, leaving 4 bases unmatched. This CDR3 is CSGGTGGGEQYF. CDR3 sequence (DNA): TGCAGCGGCGGGACAGGGGGCGGCGAGCAGTACTTC.

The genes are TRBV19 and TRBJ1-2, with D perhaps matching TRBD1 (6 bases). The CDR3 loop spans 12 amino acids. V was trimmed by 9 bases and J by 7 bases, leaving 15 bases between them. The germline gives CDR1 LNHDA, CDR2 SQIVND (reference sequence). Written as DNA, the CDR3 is TGTGCCAGCATCGACAGGCTGGGTGGCTACACCTTC. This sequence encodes CASIDRLGGYTF.

The CDR3 protein is CASSLSLGSIYNEQFF. CDR3 nucleotide sequence: TGTGCCAGCAGCTTAAGTCTCGGGAGTATCTACAATGAGCAGTTCTTC. The chain carries TRBV7-2 and TRBJ2-1, with D perhaps matching TRBD2 (6 bases). This CDR3 is built from 16 residues. V gave up 2 bases and J gave up 3 bases, with 14 bases separating them. Germline CDR1 and CDR2: SGHTA and FQGNSA.

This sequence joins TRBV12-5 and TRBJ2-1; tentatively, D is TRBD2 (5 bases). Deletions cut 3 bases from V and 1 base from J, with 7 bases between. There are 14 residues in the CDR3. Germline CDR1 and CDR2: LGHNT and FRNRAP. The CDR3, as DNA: TGTGCTAGTGGTTTACTAGGGTCCTACAATGAGCAGTTCTTC. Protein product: CASGLLGSYNEQFF.

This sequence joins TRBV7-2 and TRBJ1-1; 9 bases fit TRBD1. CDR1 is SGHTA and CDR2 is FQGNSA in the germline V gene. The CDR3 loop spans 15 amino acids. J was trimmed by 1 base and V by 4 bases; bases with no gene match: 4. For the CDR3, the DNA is TGTGCCAGCAGCTGGGGACAGGGAGGGAACACTGAAGCTTTCTTT. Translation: CASSWGQGGNTEAFF.

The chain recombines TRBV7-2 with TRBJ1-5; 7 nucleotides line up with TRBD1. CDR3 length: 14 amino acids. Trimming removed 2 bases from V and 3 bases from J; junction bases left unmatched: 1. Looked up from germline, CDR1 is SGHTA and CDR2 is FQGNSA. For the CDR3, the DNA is TGTGCCAGCAGCTTAACAGGGGTCAATCAGCCCCAGCATTTT. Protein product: CASSLTGVNQPQHF.

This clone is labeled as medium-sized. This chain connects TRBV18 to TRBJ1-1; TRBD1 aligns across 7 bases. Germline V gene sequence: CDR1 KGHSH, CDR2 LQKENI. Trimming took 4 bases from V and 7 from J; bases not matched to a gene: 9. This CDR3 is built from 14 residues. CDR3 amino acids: CASSQLTGSIEAFF. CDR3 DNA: TGTGCCAGCTCACAGCTGACAGGGAGTATTGAAGCTTTCTTT. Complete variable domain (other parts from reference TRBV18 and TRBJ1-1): NAGVMQNPRHLVRRRGQEARLRCSPMKGHSHVYWYRQLPEEGLKFMVYLQKENIIDESGMPKERFSAEFPKEGPSILRIQQVVRGDSAAYFCASSQLTGSIEAFFGQGTRLTVV.

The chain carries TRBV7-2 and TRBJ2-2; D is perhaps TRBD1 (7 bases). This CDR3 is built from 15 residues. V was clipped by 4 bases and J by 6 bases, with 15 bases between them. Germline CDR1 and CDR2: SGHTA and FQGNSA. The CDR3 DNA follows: TGTGCCAGCAGCTCGGAGGGACAGACACCCGGGGAGCTGTTTTTT. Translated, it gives CASSSEGQTPGELFF.

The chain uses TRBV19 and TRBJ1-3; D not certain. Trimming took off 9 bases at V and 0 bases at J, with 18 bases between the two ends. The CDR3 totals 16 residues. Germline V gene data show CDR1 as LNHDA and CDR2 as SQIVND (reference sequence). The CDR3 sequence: CASVPLSSNSGNTIYF. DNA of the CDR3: TGTGCCAGCGTCCCGCTTAGCTCGAACTCTGGAAACACCATATATTTT.

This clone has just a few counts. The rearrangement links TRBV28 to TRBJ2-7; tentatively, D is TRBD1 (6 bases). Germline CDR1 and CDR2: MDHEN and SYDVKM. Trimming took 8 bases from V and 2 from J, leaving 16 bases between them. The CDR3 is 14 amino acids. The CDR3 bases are TGTGCCAGCTGTGCCGGGACAATTCCCTACGAGCAGTACTTC. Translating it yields CASCAGTIPYEQYF.